The present T cell receptor (beta chain) was sequenced within a study of regulatory dendritic cells for organ transplantation. Overall study results and limits: Between individuals, the alloreactive memory CD8+ T cell pool differed considerably. Naive CD4+ and CD8+ repertoires were highly diverse; memory CD8+ was most oligoclonal. Of resting T cell subsets, memory CD8+ had the most alloreactive clonotypes.

Comments on this clone: The target antigen is unknown.

Sequenced by immunoSEQ multiplex PCR; TCRdb stores in-frame clones only, minus some. This table has about 34,000 clones, about 88% appearing once. Memory T cells were CD45RO+, naive were CD45RA+, sorted by FACS. CDR1 and CDR2 (germline): MDHEN, SYDVKM. V lost 3 bases and J lost 4, with 9 bases in between. The CDR3 has 13 amino acids. The sample was naive CD4+ T cells from blood. Subset denoted: CD45RA+ naive T cells. The chain joins TRBV28 to TRBJ1-2; tentatively, D is TRBD1 (6 bases). This TCR came from a human donor in good health. CDR3 protein: CASSFAGAYGYTF. As DNA, the CDR3 is TGTGCCAGCAGTTTTGCGGGGGCCTATGGCTACACCTTC.